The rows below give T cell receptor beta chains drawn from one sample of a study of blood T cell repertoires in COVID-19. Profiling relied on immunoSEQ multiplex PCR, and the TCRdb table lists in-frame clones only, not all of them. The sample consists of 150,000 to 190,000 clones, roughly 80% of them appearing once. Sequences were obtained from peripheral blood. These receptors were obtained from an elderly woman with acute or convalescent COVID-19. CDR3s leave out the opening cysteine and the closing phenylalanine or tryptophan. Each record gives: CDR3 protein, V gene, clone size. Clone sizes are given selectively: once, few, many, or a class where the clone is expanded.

CDR3aa: ASSPPGQSNEKLF
v_gene: TRBV18
abundance: .

CDR3aa: ASSEGHGGTEAF
v_gene: TRBV6-1
abundance: .

CDR3aa: ASSPETSGGADTQY
v_gene: TRBV18
abundance: .

CDR3aa: AWTSTNEQF
v_gene: TRBV30
abundance: .

CDR3aa: ASSDRTDNQPQH
v_gene: TRBV10-1
abundance: .

CDR3aa: ASSLQGIDSPLH
v_gene: TRBV5-1
abundance: .

CDR3aa: AWSYRGETQY
v_gene: TRBV30
abundance: .

CDR3aa: ASSDPGGGYGYT
v_gene: TRBV6-1
abundance: .

CDR3aa: ASSVTGGGRETQY
v_gene: TRBV9
abundance: once

CDR3aa: ASRSGLAGIYEQY
v_gene: TRBV5-1
abundance: .

CDR3aa: ASSPGLGSPLH
v_gene: TRBV7-2
abundance: .

CDR3aa: ASLTGDGFMNEQF
v_gene: TRBV6-5
abundance: few

CDR3aa: ASRTANTEAF
v_gene: TRBV2
abundance: .

CDR3aa: ASSPLAGTSVGETQY
v_gene: TRBV19
abundance: once

CDR3aa: ASSLGGQSNEKLF
v_gene: TRBV3-1/TRBV3-2
abundance: .

CDR3aa: ASTLRGGSGSKGETQY
v_gene: TRBV11-2
abundance: .